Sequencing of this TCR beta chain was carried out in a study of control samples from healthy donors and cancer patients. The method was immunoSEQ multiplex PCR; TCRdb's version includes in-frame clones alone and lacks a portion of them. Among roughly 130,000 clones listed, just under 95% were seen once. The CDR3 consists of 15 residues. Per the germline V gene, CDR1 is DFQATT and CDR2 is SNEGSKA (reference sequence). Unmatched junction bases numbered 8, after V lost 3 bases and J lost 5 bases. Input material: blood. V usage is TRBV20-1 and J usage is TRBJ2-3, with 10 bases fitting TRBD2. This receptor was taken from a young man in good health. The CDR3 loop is CSASPHSGGLDTQYF. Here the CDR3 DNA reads TGCAGTGCTAGTCCCCATAGCGGGGGGTTAGATACGCAGTATTTT.